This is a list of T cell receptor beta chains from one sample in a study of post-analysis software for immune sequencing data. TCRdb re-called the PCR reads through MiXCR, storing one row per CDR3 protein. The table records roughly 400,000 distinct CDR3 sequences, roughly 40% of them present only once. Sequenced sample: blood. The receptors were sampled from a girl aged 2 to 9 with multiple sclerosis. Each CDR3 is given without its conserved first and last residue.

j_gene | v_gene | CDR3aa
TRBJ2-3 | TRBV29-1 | SVGGGANGDTQY
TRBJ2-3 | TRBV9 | ASSDSGYTDTQY
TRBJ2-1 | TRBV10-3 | AISRGDYNEQF
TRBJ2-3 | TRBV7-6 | ASSFEGAMDTQY
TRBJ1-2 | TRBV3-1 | ASSQGNRVGGYT
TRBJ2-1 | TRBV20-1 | SARKGTSAKGHEQF
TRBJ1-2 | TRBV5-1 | ASSMGTVNYGYT
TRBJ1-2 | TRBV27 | TSRGASNYGYT
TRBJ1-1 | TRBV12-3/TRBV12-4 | ASSPRTGGRGTEAF
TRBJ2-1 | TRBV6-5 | ASSYSIVTSGDNEQF
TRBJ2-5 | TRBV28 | ASRSPSGSQEAQY
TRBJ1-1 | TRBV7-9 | ASSLDSAEVAF
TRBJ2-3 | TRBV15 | ATSNWTPDTQY
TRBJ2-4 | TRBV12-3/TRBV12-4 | ASLPDRLNIQY
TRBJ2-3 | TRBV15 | ATSRGLTDTQY
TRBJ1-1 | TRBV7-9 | ASSLLRQGAEAF
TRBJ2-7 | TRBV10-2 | ASSTSGVYYEQY
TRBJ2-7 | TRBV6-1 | ASSGPHRVAEQY
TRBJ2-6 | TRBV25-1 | ASSGGRGVPGANVLT
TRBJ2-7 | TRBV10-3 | AIRQEAYERY
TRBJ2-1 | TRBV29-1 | SVETNEQF
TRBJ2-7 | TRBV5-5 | ASSSGGCEQY
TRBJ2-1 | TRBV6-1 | ASSGMRDRAYNEQF
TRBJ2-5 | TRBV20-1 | SVQLGLGRETQY
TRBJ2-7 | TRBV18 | ASSPRAGREYPYEQY
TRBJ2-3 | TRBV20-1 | APPDWATDTQY
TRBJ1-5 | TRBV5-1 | ARPWTPREYSNQPQH
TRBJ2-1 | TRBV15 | ATSREGPSGRDEQF
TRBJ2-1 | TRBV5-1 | ASSLEVEQF
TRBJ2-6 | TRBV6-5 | ASSYYSGANVLT
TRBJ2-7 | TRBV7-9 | ASSFAGEPTYEQY
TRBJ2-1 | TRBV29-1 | SSGGEGLGQF
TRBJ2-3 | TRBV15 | ATSQGDSYTDTQY
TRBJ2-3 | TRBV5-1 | ASSWRGQGASTDTQY
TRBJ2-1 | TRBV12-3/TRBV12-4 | ASSFGSSGGLREQF
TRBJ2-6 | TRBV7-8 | AGSLKPGANVLT
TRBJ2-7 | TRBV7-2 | ASSGTFPQGPYEQY
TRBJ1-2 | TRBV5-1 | ASSLGENYGYT
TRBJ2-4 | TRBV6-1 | ASSPRLVAGGPRKNIQY
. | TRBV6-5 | ASSYSMRRREGLYEQY
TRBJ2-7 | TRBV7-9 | ASSSGGGGYEQY
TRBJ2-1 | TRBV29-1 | SVPTSGRGNEQF
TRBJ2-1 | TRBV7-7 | ASSPGGGYYNEQF
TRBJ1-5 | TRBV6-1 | ASSEPGQGNQPQH
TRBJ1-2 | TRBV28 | ASRTGHLGDT
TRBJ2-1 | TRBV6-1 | ASRGLDPLYNEQF
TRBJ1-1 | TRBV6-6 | ASSQNRGSTEAF
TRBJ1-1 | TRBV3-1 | ASSHSLIPNTEAF
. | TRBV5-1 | ASSSQGVRETQY
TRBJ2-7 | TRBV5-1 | ASSLETSVSYEQY
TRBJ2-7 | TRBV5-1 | ASSPGTSRSYEQY
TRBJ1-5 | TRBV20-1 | SAPANAQPQH
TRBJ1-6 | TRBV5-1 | ASSLGAADSPLH
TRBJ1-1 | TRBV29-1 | SVEVYGMNTEAF